This entry lists 23 T cell receptor beta chains sequenced from one sample in a study of PD-1 blockade in classical Hodgkin lymphoma. All patients relapsed after autologous stem cell transplantation, and brentuximab vedotin exposure varied. This table comes from immunoSEQ multiplex PCR, and its TCRdb copy is limited to in-frame clones, with some not included. The table records 25,000 to 35,000 clones, around 67% of them present only once. This specimen consisted of peripheral blood mononuclear cells (PBMCs), obtained before the second cycle of nivolumab. The receptors were sampled from a human donor with classical Hodgkin lymphoma.

This rearrangement joins TRBV7-8 to TRBJ2-7; D is undetermined. The CDR3 spans 14 residues. Germline loops: CDR1 SGHVS, CDR2 FQNEAQ. V lost 0 bases and J 5 bases, leaving 11 bases between the germline ends. CDR3 coding DNA: TGTGCCAGCAGCTTAGCACTGAGTTGGGACGAGCAGTACGTC. Its protein product is CASSLALSWDEQYV.

This chain joins TRBV18 and TRBJ2-7; D gene ambiguous. With 0 bases removed from V and 1 base from J, the gap between germline ends came to 7 bases. Per germline, CDR1 KGHSH and CDR2 LQKENI. The CDR3 loop spans 14 amino acids. CDR3 in amino acids: CASSPPGRSYEQYF. As DNA, the CDR3 is TGTGCCAGCTCACCACCGGGCAGGTCCTACGAGCAGTACTTC.

V usage is TRBV27 and J usage is TRBJ1-2; D might be TRBD1 (5 bases). This CDR3 is built from 16 residues. V dropped 5 bases and J dropped 6 bases, with 22 bases sitting between them. Germline CDR1 MNHEY, CDR2 SMNVEV (reference sequence). CDR3 protein: CASSPDRAGVAHGYTF. CDR3 bases: TGTGCCAGCAGTCCAGACAGAGCGGGGGTAGCCCATGGCTACACCTTC.

There are a few counts of this clone. This rearrangement joins TRBV7-2 to TRBJ2-7, with 7 bases identical to TRBD1. The CDR3 is made up of 15 amino acids. V was clipped by 3 bases and J by 3 bases; unmatched bases: 8. In germline, CDR1 is SGHTA, CDR2 FQGNSA. The DNA for the CDR3 is TGTGCCAGCAGCTTCTACAGGGGCCCTTACTACGAGCAGTACTTC. This sequence encodes CASSFYRGPYYEQYF.

This clone is categorized as large (0.1 to 1%). J is TRBJ2-7 and V is TRBV6-5; D is unresolved. This CDR3 is 13 amino acids long. V was shortened by 2 bases and J by 3 bases, with 8 bases between the two germline ends. Germline V lookup: CDR1 MNHEY, CDR2 SVGAGI. The CDR3 sequence: CASSYGENYEQYV. The DNA for the CDR3 is TGTGCCAGCAGTTACGGGGAAAACTACGAGCAGTACGTC.

V gene TRBV4-1 combines with J gene TRBJ1-4; D perhaps matches TRBD1 (5 bases). Trimming took 5 bases from V and 3 from J, leaving 13 bases between them. Germline V gene lookup returns CDR1 MGHRA and CDR2 YSYEKL. The CDR3 has 15 amino acids. In DNA, the CDR3 is TGCGCCAGCAGCGGGGGTGGGGCGGCTAATGAAAAACTGTTTTTT. The encoded protein is CASSGGGAANEKLFF.

V gene TRBV5-1 combines with J gene TRBJ2-1; D perhaps matches TRBD1 (5 bases). The germline gives CDR1 SGHRS, CDR2 YFSETQ. V shed 7 bases and J shed 0 bases, with 11 bases lying between them. The CDR3 covers 14 residues. The CDR3 protein is CASQQDSSYNEQFF. The CDR3 nucleotides are TGCGCCAGCCAACAGGATAGCTCCTACAATGAGCAGTTCTTC.

V usage is TRBV7-2 and J usage is TRBJ1-2; D is unresolved. Per the germline V gene, CDR1 is SGHTA and CDR2 is FQGNSA. The CDR3 has 12 amino acids. V was cut by 3 bases and J by 4 bases, with 6 bases left in between. CDR3 DNA: TGTGCCAGCAGCTTCTCTATCTATGGCTACACCTTC. Protein product: CASSFSIYGYTF.

J is TRBJ1-1 and V is TRBV6-5; no reliable D call. This CDR3 contains 11 residues. Germline CDR1 reads MNHEY; CDR2 reads SVGAGI. The V end lost 5 bases, the J end lost 7 bases, and 8 bases lay between the germline ends. The CDR3 coding sequence is TGTGCCAGCAGTATTCACAGTGAAGCTTTCTTT. Amino acid sequence: CASSIHSEAFF.

This chain uses TRBV28 with TRBJ1-1; TRBD1 might be the D (5 bases). Trimming removed 5 bases from V and 5 bases from J, with 15 bases in between. CDR1 is MDHEN, CDR2 SYDVKM, per germline. The CDR3 loop spans 14 amino acids. CDR3 sequence: CASSPRGGGTEAFF. CDR3 bases: TGTGCCAGCAGTCCCCGAGGTGGGGGGACTGAAGCTTTCTTT.

V gene TRBV6-1 combines with J gene TRBJ2-3, with 7 bases lining up with TRBD1. J was trimmed by 4 bases and V by 6 bases; bases with no gene match: 4. CDR3 length: 13 residues. From germline, CDR1 is MNHNS and CDR2 SASEGT. CDR3 in DNA: TGTGCCAGCAGAAGACAGGGCTCAGATACGCAGTATTTT. It codes for CASRRQGSDTQYF.

This clone was counted a few times. CDR3 coding DNA: TGTGCCAGCAGCTTATATGGAGAGACCCAGTACTTC. This gives the protein CASSLYGETQYF. V usage is TRBV7-3 and J usage is TRBJ2-5, with D unclear. The CDR3 runs 12 residues. Germline CDR1 is SGHTA and CDR2 is FQGTGA. Trimming removed 2 bases at V and 4 bases at J, with 5 bases between.

The V gene is TRBV7-2, the J gene TRBJ2-7, with TRBD2 matching over 7 bases. The CDR3 is made up of 16 amino acids. With V trimmed by 2 bases and J by 2 bases, 9 bases remained unmatched. Germline V CDR1 and CDR2: SGHTA, FQGNSA. CDR3 coding DNA: TGTGCCAGCAGCTTATTGGGCGCGGGGGAGACCTACGAGCAGTACTTC. Its translation: CASSLLGAGETYEQYF.

This clone was recorded once. The chain uses TRBV18 and TRBJ2-3, with D perhaps matching TRBD2 (7 bases). CDR1 is KGHSH and CDR2 is LQKENI in the germline V gene. Trimming took 1 base from V and 6 from J, leaving 11 bases between them. The length of the CDR3 is 14 residues. CDR3 DNA sequence: TGTGCCAGCTCACCACGGGCGGGGGCGGATACGCAGTATTTT. It codes for CASSPRAGADTQYF.

V usage is TRBV7-2 and J usage is TRBJ1-6, with unresolved D. The V end lost 2 bases, the J end lost 4 bases, and 3 bases lay between the germline ends. Per the germline V gene, CDR1 is SGHTA and CDR2 is FQGNSA. The length of the CDR3 is 13 residues. In nucleotides, the CDR3 is TGTGCCAGCAGCTTAAGTTATAATTCACCCCTCCACTTT. It yields the protein CASSLSYNSPLHF.

The V and J genes are TRBV28 and TRBJ2-1; possible D gene TRBD1, 6 bases. The V gene's germline CDR1 is MDHEN and CDR2 SYDVKM. V lost 6 bases and J 4 bases, leaving 13 bases between the germline ends. The CDR3 totals 14 residues. The DNA for the CDR3 is TGTGCCAGCAGACCCTTACAGGGATACAATGAGCAGTTCTTC. Amino acids: CASRPLQGYNEQFF.

V and J are TRBV6-5 and TRBJ1-4; D remains ambiguous. Germline CDR1 reads MNHEY; CDR2 reads SVGAGI. V lost 8 bases and J 15 bases, leaving 19 bases between the germline ends. The CDR3 contains 12 residues. The CDR3 loop is CASGGPAGEVFF. The CDR3 bases are TGTGCCAGCGGAGGCCCTGCGGGAGAGGTGTTTTTT.

This sequence joins TRBV5-8 and TRBJ2-7; no clear D gene. Between the trimmed V and J ends, which lost 6 bases and 3 bases, there was a span of 13 bases. The germline CDR1 and CDR2 sequences are SGHTS and YDEGEE. The CDR3 is made up of 13 amino acids. The CDR3 bases are TGTGCCAGCATCTCCCCCGGGTACTACGAGCAGTACTTC. Amino acid sequence: CASISPGYYEQYF.

This clone was detected ten times or more. DNA of the CDR3: TGTGCCAGCAGCTTACGGGCGCGGGGTAGCGGGGGTTCCTACAATGAGCAGTTCTTC. It yields the protein CASSLRARGSGGSYNEQFF. V and J are TRBV7-2 and TRBJ2-1; 9 bases are shared with TRBD2. CDR3 length equals 19 residues. V dropped 2 bases and J dropped 1; count of bases not matched to a gene: 12. CDR1 is SGHTA and CDR2 is FQGNSA in the germline V gene.

The J gene is TRBJ1-5, the V gene TRBV5-6, with 8 positions matching TRBD1. The CDR3 is 14 residues long. Trimming removed 4 bases from V and 6 bases from J; junction bases left unmatched: 6. Germline V gene data show CDR1 as SGHDT and CDR2 as YYEEEE. The CDR3 is CASSPTGDSQPQHF. The CDR3 region has the DNA TGTGCCAGCAGCCCGACAGGGGATAGTCAGCCCCAGCATTTT.

The rearrangement joins TRBV9 to TRBJ1-3; D not certain. Germline V gene data show CDR1 as SGDLS and CDR2 as YYNGEE. This CDR3 comprises 15 residues. V was cut by 0 bases and J by 3 bases, with 10 bases left in between. Here the CDR3 DNA reads TGTGCCAGCAGCGTAGCTTTAAACGTTGGAAACACCATATATTTT. Its translation is CASSVALNVGNTIYF.

The chain recombines TRBV11-2 with TRBJ2-5, with 8 positions matching TRBD1. CDR1 and CDR2 (germline): SGHAT, FQNNGV. Unmatched junction bases numbered 12, after V lost 5 bases and J lost 4 bases. The CDR3 sequence is 16 residues long. CDR3 DNA sequence: TGTGCCAGCAGCCCCACCGGACAGGGTGGAGGAGAGACCCAGTACTTC. Translation: CASSPTGQGGGETQYF. Complete variable domain (other parts from reference TRBV11-2 and TRBJ2-5): EAGVAQSPRYKIIEKRQSVAFWCNPISGHATLYWYQQILGQGPKLLIQFQNNGVVDDSQLPKDRFSAERLKGVDSTLKIQPAKLEDSAVYLCASSPTGQGGGETQYFGPGTRLLVL.

The V call is TRBV19, the J call TRBJ2-7; 9 bases align to TRBD1. There are 17 residues in the CDR3. Trimming removed 1 base from V and 3 bases from J; junction bases left unmatched: 10. Germline V CDR1 and CDR2: LNHDA, SQIVND (reference sequence). The CDR3 loop reads CASSIAGTGGQSYEQYF. CDR3 nucleotide sequence: TGTGCCAGTAGTATAGCGGGAACAGGGGGCCAGAGCTACGAGCAGTACTTC.